This T cell receptor (beta chain) was profiled in a study of blood T cells in healthy people across ages. General study points: Measured against age, TCR beta diversity per million T cells decreased in a roughly linear manner.

Germline V gives CDR1 SNHLY, CDR2 FYNNEI. The V end lost 3 bases, the J end lost 0 bases, and 8 bases lay between the germline ends. This CDR3 has 14 residues. A sample-barcoded 5' primer and a J-beta primer mix were used in a second PCR of roughly 7 to 12 cycles. From each sample, at least 3 million paired-end reads containing CDR3 were obtained. Via MiXCR, TCRdb re-called the 5' RACE reads, giving one row per CDR3 protein. The sample has roughly 730,000 distinct CDR3 sequences, approximately 53% seen once. A note on this clonotype: The antigen is unknown.

The source material was blood. The chain combines TRBV2 with TRBJ2-5; D possibly uses TRBD1 or TRBD2 (5 bases each). This receptor was identified in a middle-aged man in good health. CDR3 DNA sequence: TGTGCCAGCAGTGAGGGACGGAACCAAGAGACCCAGTACTTC. It is translated as CASSEGRNQETQYF.